This T cell receptor beta chain was recovered during a study of early T cells in non-severe SARS-CoV-2 infection (dated by TCRdb to the early 2020s). As for the study more broadly: Bulk RNA from unsorted whole blood was used for TCR sequencing, so alpha and beta chains could not be paired. Results and caveats for the whole study, not just this receptor: VDJdb matching was skewed toward anti-spike CD8 responses and likely underestimated virus-specific expansions, missing private and CD4 specificities.

A case-control design nested within a healthcare worker cohort in London, UK, was used, with weekly nasopharyngeal swab PCR tests and blood sampling performed. Healthcare workers were recruited between 23 and 31 March 2020, during the week of the UK lockdown, and were followed weekly for up to about 16 weeks. Only a few counts were recorded for this clonotype. Its specific antigen is unknown. The record has no base qualities; no much larger clone is one base away. The library was prepared using 5' RACE. The reads were generated on a NextSeq 500. The TCR library protocol attached unique molecular identifiers to individual cDNA molecules to correct for sequencing error and PCR bias. Sequencing covered both TCR alpha and beta chains, and within each sample the abundances of alpha and beta sequences were tightly co-correlated. The study's own analysis went as follows. V gene, J gene and CDR3 annotation of TCR sequences was performed with Decombinator V4. TCRs were defined as expanded if a significant change between any two time points was detected under a Poisson model with p below 0.0001. TCR abundances were normalised to the total number of TCRs sequenced per sample and were expressed as counts per million. VDJdb, accessed on 1 November 2021, was searched for TCRs annotated for CMV, EBV and SARS-CoV-2, and TCRs annotated for more than one antigen were excluded. Starting from the raw public reads, TCRdb applied fastp trimming at Q25, assembled clones with MiXCR and retained in-frame beta chains. Under each unique CDR3 protein, matching rows form one entry showing the most common genes and DNA. The V and J calls here are based on TCRdb, not the publication. The sample yields 68,000 or so distinct CDR3 sequences; roughly 11% were counted once. Of the sample, roughly 6% falls within the top ten clones.

The sample taken for sequencing was whole blood. The receptor was isolated from an adult who was a healthcare worker with PCR-confirmed SARS-CoV-2 infection or an uninfected control (not recorded which).

The CDR3 amino acid sequence is: CASSVAMTGDGYTF. The nucleotide sequence reads TGTGCCAGCAGCGTAGCTATGACAGGGGACGGCTACACCTTC. The rearranged chain carries TRBV9 and TRBJ1-2, with 8 central nucleotides matching TRBD1. Trimmed from V: 0 bases; trimmed from J: 8 bases; junction bases lacking a gene match: 6. CDR1 and CDR2 were assigned from the germline V gene as SGDLS and YYNGEE. Reading from cysteine to phenylalanine, the CDR3 counts 14 amino acids. Of all the DNA, just the CDR3 is kept, 42 bases in frame from base 1.